A selection of T cell receptor beta chains follows, all from one sample in a study of vaccination and CD4 T cells after COVID-19. TCRdb used MiXCR to reprocess the PCR reads, holding one entry per CDR3 protein. This sample has 31,000 or so distinct CDR3 sequences, with approximately 49% found just once. The specimen comprised CD4+ T cells from blood, sampled about 7 months after SARS-CoV-2 vaccination. Receptor source: a human donor who had recovered from COVID-19. Each CDR3 is given with its conserved first and last residue. The order of the fields is CDR3 protein, CDR3 DNA, V gene, D gene, J gene, clone size. A D gene is named only where the DNA matches it firmly. The listing skips clone size in some rows; elsewhere it reads once, few, many or a size class.

CSAREGGRAWTGELFF,TGCAGTGCTAGAGAGGGCGGGAGGGCCTGGACCGGGGAGCTGTTTTTT,TRBV20-1,TRBD2,TRBJ2-2,.
CASSRLAGGKELFF,TGTGCCAGCAGCCGACTAGCGGGAGGAAAGGAGCTGTTTTTT,TRBV6-1,TRBD2,TRBJ2-2,.
CASSGQTNEQFF,TGTGCCAGCAGTGGACAAACCAATGAGCAGTTCTTC,TRBV2,.,TRBJ2-1,.
CASSLRWGARETQYF,TGTGCCAGCAGCTTAAGGTGGGGGGCTCGAGAGACCCAGTACTTC,TRBV7-8,.,TRBJ2-5,.
CASSYDANQPQHF,TGTGCCAGCAGTTACGACGCAAATCAGCCCCAGCATTTT,TRBV6-5,.,TRBJ1-5,.
CASSTRGNRYEQYF,TGTGCCAGCAGTACTCGGGGGAACCGCTACGAGCAGTACTTC,TRBV28,.,TRBJ2-7,few
CASSRSQLFAGELFF,TGTGCCAGCAGCCGTAGCCAGCTTTTTGCCGGGGAGCTGTTTTTT,TRBV7-9,.,TRBJ2-2,.
CASSSRVFYYEQFF,TGTGCCAGCAGCTCTCGGGTATTCTACTATGAGCAGTTCTTC,TRBV7-3,.,TRBJ2-1,.
CASSVKVGLAGESSYEQYF,TGTGCCAGCAGTGTGAAGGTTGGCCTAGCGGGCGAGAGCTCCTACGAGCAGTACTTC,TRBV6-1,TRBD2,TRBJ2-7,.
CASSLSSRYTDTQYF,TGTGCCAGCAGCTTAAGTTCTCGCTACACAGATACGCAGTATTTT,TRBV11-3,.,TRBJ2-3,.
CSARKGGREAAYNEQFF,TGCAGTGCTCGTAAGGGGGGGCGGGAGGCTGCGTACAATGAGCAGTTCTTC,TRBV20-1,TRBD2,TRBJ2-1,.
CASSLERPGTNRYGYTF,TGTGCCAGCAGCTTAGAAAGACCGGGGACCAATCGCTATGGCTACACCTTC,TRBV7-6,.,TRBJ1-2,.
CATSRVSGSGANVLTF,TGTGCCACCAGCAGAGTCTCAGGCTCTGGGGCCAACGTCCTGACTTTC,TRBV15,.,TRBJ2-6,.
CSAINRGSSGQPQHF,TGCAGTGCCATAAACAGGGGGTCCTCGGGGCAGCCCCAGCATTTT,TRBV20-1,TRBD1,TRBJ1-5,few
CSARKGGTEAFF,TGCAGTGCTAGAAAAGGGGGCACTGAAGCTTTCTTT,TRBV20-1,.,TRBJ1-1,few
CASSMAAWDTQYF,TGTGCCAGTAGTATGGCGGCTTGGGATACGCAGTATTTT,TRBV19,.,TRBJ2-3,.
CASSLGTLNTEAFF,TGTGCCAGCAGCTTAGGGACACTGAACACTGAAGCTTTCTTT,TRBV7-9,.,TRBJ1-1,few
CSAQPGAGGNQPQHF,TGCAGTGCCCAACCGGGGGCTGGAGGCAATCAGCCCCAGCATTTT,TRBV20-1,.,TRBJ1-5,few
CASSSGRGYTF,TGTGCCAGCAGTTCAGGGCGGGGCTACACCTTC,TRBV6-5,.,TRBJ1-2,few
CSARDVTREYEQYF,TGCAGTGCTAGAGATGTGACCCGGGAGTACGAGCAGTACTTC,TRBV20-1,.,TRBJ2-7,.
CSARDSGGGDTDTQYF,TGCAGTGCTAGAGATTCTGGGGGAGGGGACACAGATACGCAGTATTTT,TRBV20-1,TRBD2,TRBJ2-3,.
CASKSGREQYF,TGTGCCAGCAAGTCAGGGCGCGAGCAGTACTTC,TRBV27,.,TRBJ2-7,few
CASSYRKSYEQYF,TGTGCCAGCAGTTACCGTAAATCCTACGAGCAGTACTTC,TRBV6-5,.,TRBJ2-7,.
CASSSPSGEGETQYF,TGTGCCAGCAGTTCCCCCTCAGGCGAGGGAGAGACCCAGTACTTC,TRBV6-6,.,TRBJ2-5,.
CASSFTSGRREQYF,TGTGCCAGCAGCTTCACTAGCGGGAGACGCGAGCAGTACTTC,TRBV11-2,TRBD2,TRBJ2-7,few
CASSLAVSHNEQFF,TGTGCCAGCAGCTTAGCGGTCAGCCACAATGAGCAGTTCTTC,TRBV7-8,.,TRBJ2-1,.
CASSATGASTDTQYF,TGTGCCAGCAGCGCTACAGGGGCCAGCACAGATACGCAGTATTTT,TRBV7-2,TRBD1,TRBJ2-3,.
CASRETAGTSGTDTQYF,TGCGCCAGCAGAGAAACGGCCGGTACTAGCGGCACAGATACGCAGTATTTT,TRBV10-2,TRBD2,TRBJ2-3,.
CASSEESGNNSPLHF,TGTGCCAGCAGTGAAGAGTCAGGGAATAATTCACCCCTCCACTTT,TRBV6-1,.,TRBJ1-6,.
CSAVSSYNEQFF,TGCAGTGCGGTGAGCTCCTACAATGAGCAGTTCTTC,TRBV20-1,.,TRBJ2-1,few
CSAQEGTSGYHTTYEQYF,TGCAGTGCCCAAGAAGGGACTAGCGGGTACCACACTACCTACGAGCAGTACTTC,TRBV20-1,TRBD2,TRBJ2-7,.
CASSLNSRAEQFF,TGTGCCAGCAGCTTAAATTCCAGGGCAGAGCAGTTCTTC,TRBV7-3,.,TRBJ2-1,few
CASSYSWGTGELFF,TGTGCCAGCAGTTACTCGTGGGGAACCGGGGAGCTGTTTTTT,TRBV6-5,.,TRBJ2-2,.
CASSPAGTSQETQYF,TGTGCCAGCAGTCCCGCCGGGACTTCGCAAGAGACCCAGTACTTC,TRBV27,.,TRBJ2-5,.
CASSEDEGSNQPQHF,TGTGCCAGCAGTGAAGATGAGGGTAGCAATCAGCCCCAGCATTTT,TRBV2,.,TRBJ1-5,few
CASKAGGETDTQYF,TGTGCCAGCAAAGCGGGAGGAGAGACAGATACGCAGTATTTT,TRBV28,TRBD2,TRBJ2-3,.
CSAARDDQETQYF,TGCAGTGCTGCCCGGGACGACCAAGAGACCCAGTACTTC,TRBV20-1,.,TRBJ2-5,.
CASSYYDGGYTQYF,TGTGCCAGCAGCTATTACGACGGGGGTTATACGCAGTATTTT,TRBV7-9,.,TRBJ2-3,.
CASSPRRWETQYF,TGTGCCAGCAGCCCAAGGAGGTGGGAGACCCAGTACTTC,TRBV28,.,TRBJ2-5,.
CASSTLTGPTYTDTQYF,TGTGCCAGCAGCACCTTGACAGGCCCTACCTACACAGATACGCAGTATTTT,TRBV7-9,.,TRBJ2-3,.
CASSSLQVGSPLHF,TGTGCCAGCAGTTCCCTACAGGTCGGCTCACCCCTCCACTTT,TRBV28,.,TRBJ1-6,.
CAMAGQLGEAFF,TGTGCCATGGCAGGACAGTTGGGAGAAGCTTTCTTT,TRBV2,.,TRBJ1-1,.
CASSILGFRDRGSQGANVLTF,TGTGCCAGTAGTATACTTGGTTTTCGGGACAGGGGGTCGCAGGGGGCCAACGTCCTGACTTTC,TRBV19,TRBD1,TRBJ2-6,.
CASSLVGSGETQYF,TGTGCCAGCAGCTTAGTCGGGAGCGGAGAGACCCAGTACTTC,TRBV7-6,.,TRBJ2-5,.
CASSRQESYGYTF,TGTGCCAGCAGTCGACAGGAATCGTATGGCTACACCTTC,TRBV6-1,.,TRBJ1-2,few
CASGSYRPKNIQYF,TGTGCCAGCGGTTCATACCGGCCCAAAAACATTCAGTACTTC,TRBV28,.,TRBJ2-4,.
CASRGENTEAFF,TGTGCCAGCAGAGGTGAGAACACTGAAGCTTTCTTT,TRBV7-9,.,TRBJ1-1,.
CADRVWIDSGNTIYF,TGTGCCGACAGGGTATGGATCGACTCTGGAAACACCATATATTTT,TRBV6-1,TRBD1,TRBJ1-3,.
CASSQIAGKDEQYF,TGCGCCAGCAGCCAAATAGCGGGAAAGGACGAGCAGTACTTC,TRBV4-3,TRBD2,TRBJ2-7,.
CAWSATGNYEQYF,TGTGCCTGGAGTGCAACTGGGAACTACGAGCAGTACTTC,TRBV30,.,TRBJ2-7,.
CASSTGQGANEKLFF,TGTGCCAGCAGTACCGGACAGGGGGCTAATGAAAAACTGTTTTTT,TRBV28,TRBD1,TRBJ1-4,.
CASIGYNEQFF,TGTGCCAGTATAGGGTACAATGAGCAGTTCTTC,TRBV19,.,TRBJ2-1,.